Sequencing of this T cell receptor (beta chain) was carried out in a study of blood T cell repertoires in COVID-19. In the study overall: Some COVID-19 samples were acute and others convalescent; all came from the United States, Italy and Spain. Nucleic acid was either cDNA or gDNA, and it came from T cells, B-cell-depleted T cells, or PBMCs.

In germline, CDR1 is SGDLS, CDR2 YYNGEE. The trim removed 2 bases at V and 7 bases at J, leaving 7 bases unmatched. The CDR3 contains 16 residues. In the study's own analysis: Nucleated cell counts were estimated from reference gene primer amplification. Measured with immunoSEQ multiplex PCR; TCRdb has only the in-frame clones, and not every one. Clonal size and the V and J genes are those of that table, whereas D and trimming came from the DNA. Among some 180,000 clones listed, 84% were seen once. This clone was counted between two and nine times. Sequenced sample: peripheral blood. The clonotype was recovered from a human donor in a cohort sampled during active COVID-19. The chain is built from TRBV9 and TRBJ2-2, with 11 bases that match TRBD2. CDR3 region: CASSVSGGAGDGELFF. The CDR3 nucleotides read TGTGCCAGCAGCGTTAGCGGGGGGGCCGGTGACGGGGAGCTGTTTTTT.